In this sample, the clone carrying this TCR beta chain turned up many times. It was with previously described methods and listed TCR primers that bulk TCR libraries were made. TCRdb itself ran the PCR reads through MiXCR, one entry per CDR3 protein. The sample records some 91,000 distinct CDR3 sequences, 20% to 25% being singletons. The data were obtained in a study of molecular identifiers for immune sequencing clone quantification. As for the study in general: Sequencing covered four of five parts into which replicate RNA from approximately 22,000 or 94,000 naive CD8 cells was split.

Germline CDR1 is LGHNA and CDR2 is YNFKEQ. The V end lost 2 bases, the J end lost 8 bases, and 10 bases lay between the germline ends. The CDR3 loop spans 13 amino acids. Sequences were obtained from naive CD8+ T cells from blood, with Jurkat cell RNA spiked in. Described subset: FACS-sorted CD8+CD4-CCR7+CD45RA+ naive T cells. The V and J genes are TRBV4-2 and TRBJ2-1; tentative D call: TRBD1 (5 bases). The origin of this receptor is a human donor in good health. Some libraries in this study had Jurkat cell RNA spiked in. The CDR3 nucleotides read TGTGCCAGCAGCCAAATCAGGGCCGATGAGCAGTTCTTC. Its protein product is CASSQIRADEQFF.